The rows below give T cell receptor beta chains drawn from one sample of a study of T-cell reconstitution after alpha-beta-depleted transplantation in children. MiXCR, applied by TCRdb to the PCR reads, yields one record per CDR3 protein. Of 260,000 or so distinct CDR3 sequences listed, about 11% are singletons. The sample here was PBMCs from the stem cell graft donor, taken from the stem cell graft. The source of these receptors is a human donor who donated a stem cell graft to a child with acute lymphoblastic leukemia. Both conserved end residues are part of each CDR3. D genes are given only for firm matches. Clone size is stated in some rows and not others, as once, few, many or a class when expanded.

V gene: TRBV18; J gene: TRBJ2-3; clone size: many; D gene: -; CDR3 protein: CASSGIALRTDTQYF; CDR3 DNA: TGTGCCAGCTCCGGCATAGCGCTACGCACAGATACGCAGTATTTT
V gene: TRBV4-2; J gene: TRBJ1-1; clone size: many; D gene: -; CDR3 protein: CASSQERGNTEAFF; CDR3 DNA: TGTGCCAGCAGCCAAGAGAGGGGCAACACTGAAGCTTTCTTT
V gene: TRBV19; J gene: TRBJ2-1; clone size: many; D gene: -; CDR3 protein: CASSIRVGEQFF; CDR3 DNA: TGTGCCAGTAGTATAAGGGTTGGTGAGCAGTTCTTC
V gene: TRBV3-1; J gene: TRBJ1-5; clone size: -; D gene: -; CDR3 protein: CASSQDNQRGRENQPQHF; CDR3 DNA: TGTGCCAGCAGCCAAGATAATCAGAGGGGGAGGGAGAATCAGCCCCAGCATTTT
V gene: TRBV5-6; J gene: TRBJ2-1; clone size: many; D gene: TRBD1; CDR3 protein: CASSGSDRGNEQFF; CDR3 DNA: TGTGCCAGCAGCGGAAGTGACAGGGGAAATGAGCAGTTCTTC
V gene: TRBV20-1; J gene: TRBJ2-7; clone size: many; D gene: -; CDR3 protein: CSARGFGALFVGEQYF; CDR3 DNA: TGCAGTGCTAGAGGTTTCGGGGCCCTATTTGTAGGCGAGCAGTACTTC
V gene: TRBV27; J gene: TRBJ1-2; clone size: many; D gene: -; CDR3 protein: CASSLSGGNYGYTF; CDR3 DNA: TGTGCCAGCAGTTTATCGGGGGGTAACTATGGCTACACCTTC
V gene: TRBV28; J gene: TRBJ2-1; clone size: many; D gene: -; CDR3 protein: CASSAPGTNPNEQFF; CDR3 DNA: TGTGCCAGCAGCGCCCCTGGCACCAACCCCAATGAGCAGTTCTTC
V gene: TRBV20-1; J gene: TRBJ2-3; clone size: many; D gene: -; CDR3 protein: CSAQEGVSQYF; CDR3 DNA: TGCAGTGCCCAAGAAGGGGTCTCGCAGTATTTT
V gene: TRBV20-1; J gene: TRBJ2-7; clone size: many; D gene: -; CDR3 protein: CSASVRSYEQYF; CDR3 DNA: TGCAGTGCTAGTGTTCGGAGCTACGAGCAGTACTTC
V gene: TRBV3-1; J gene: TRBJ2-7; clone size: many; D gene: -; CDR3 protein: CASSHRHYEQYF; CDR3 DNA: TGTGCCAGCAGCCATAGACATTACGAGCAGTACTTC
V gene: TRBV20-1; J gene: TRBJ2-1; clone size: many; D gene: -; CDR3 protein: CSASGSSYNEQFF; CDR3 DNA: TGCAGTGCTAGCGGTAGCTCCTACAATGAGCAGTTCTTC
V gene: TRBV7-9; J gene: TRBJ2-7; clone size: many; D gene: -; CDR3 protein: CASSLRTKDPLYEQYF; CDR3 DNA: TGTGCCAGCAGCTTAAGGACCAAAGATCCCCTCTACGAGCAGTACTTC
V gene: TRBV4-2; J gene: TRBJ1-3; clone size: many; D gene: TRBD1; CDR3 protein: CASSTGTGPASDTIYF; CDR3 DNA: TGTGCCAGCAGCACCGGGACAGGGCCGGCGTCGGACACCATATATTTT
V gene: TRBV7-9; J gene: TRBJ2-1; clone size: many; D gene: -; CDR3 protein: CASSARPGSNNEQFF; CDR3 DNA: TGTGCCAGCAGCGCAAGGCCCGGGTCCAACAATGAGCAGTTCTTC
V gene: TRBV28; J gene: TRBJ2-3; clone size: -; D gene: -; CDR3 protein: CASRFANLDRSTDTQYF; CDR3 DNA: TGTGCCAGCAGATTTGCCAATCTAGACAGAAGCACAGATACGCAGTATTTT